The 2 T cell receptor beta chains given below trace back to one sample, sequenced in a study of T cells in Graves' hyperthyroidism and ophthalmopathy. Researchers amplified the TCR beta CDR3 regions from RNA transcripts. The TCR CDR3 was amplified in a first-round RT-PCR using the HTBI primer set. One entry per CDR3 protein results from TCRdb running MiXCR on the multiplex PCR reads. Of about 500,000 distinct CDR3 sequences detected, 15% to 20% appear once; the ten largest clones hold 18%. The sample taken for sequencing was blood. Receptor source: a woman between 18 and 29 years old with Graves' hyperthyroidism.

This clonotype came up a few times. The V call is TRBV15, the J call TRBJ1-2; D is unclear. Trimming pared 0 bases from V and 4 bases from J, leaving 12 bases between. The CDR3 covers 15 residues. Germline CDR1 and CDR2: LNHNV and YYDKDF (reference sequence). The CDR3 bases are TGTGCCACCAGCAGAGATTCGGGCGGATCCTATGGCTACACCTTC. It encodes CATSRDSGGSYGYTF.

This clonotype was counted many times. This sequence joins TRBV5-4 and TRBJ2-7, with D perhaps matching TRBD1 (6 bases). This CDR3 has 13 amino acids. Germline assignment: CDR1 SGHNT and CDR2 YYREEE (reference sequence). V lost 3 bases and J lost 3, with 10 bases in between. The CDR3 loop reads CASSSPQGYEQYF. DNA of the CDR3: TGTGCCAGCAGCTCGCCACAGGGCTACGAGCAGTACTTC.